This T cell receptor (beta chain) derives from a study of memory CD8 T cells in hepatitis C reinfection. About the research overall: NS5B-2841 was targeted by two other double resolvers. Study-wide points: Conclusions on public clonotypes and secondary clearance were not definitive with five donors.

Produced via immunoSEQ multiplex PCR; TCRdb's table is partial and in-frame only. This sample yields just over 300 clones, of which less than 80% are seen a single time; under 25% belongs to the top ten. By share, this clone ranks as large (0.1 to 1%). Other DNA sequences in the same sample also yield this CDR3. The time point denotes: pre-reinfection, 55 to 20 weeks before reinfection detection. The sorted cells went straight to TCR sequencing with no prior in vitro expansion. Germline assignment: CDR1 LGHNA and CDR2 YNFKEQ. J lost 7 bases, V lost 4 bases, and 9 bases had no gene match. The CDR3 runs 14 residues.

The chain links TRBV4-2 to TRBJ1-1, with 7 bases lining up with TRBD1. The TCR originated in a man aged 18 to 29 with hepatitis C virus infection. The sample comprised HCV tetramer-positive CD8+ T cells sorted from blood. The CDR3 loop is CASSPEQGPLEAFF. The CDR3 DNA reads as TGTGCCAGCAGCCCAGAACAGGGGCCGCTTGAAGCTTTCTTT.